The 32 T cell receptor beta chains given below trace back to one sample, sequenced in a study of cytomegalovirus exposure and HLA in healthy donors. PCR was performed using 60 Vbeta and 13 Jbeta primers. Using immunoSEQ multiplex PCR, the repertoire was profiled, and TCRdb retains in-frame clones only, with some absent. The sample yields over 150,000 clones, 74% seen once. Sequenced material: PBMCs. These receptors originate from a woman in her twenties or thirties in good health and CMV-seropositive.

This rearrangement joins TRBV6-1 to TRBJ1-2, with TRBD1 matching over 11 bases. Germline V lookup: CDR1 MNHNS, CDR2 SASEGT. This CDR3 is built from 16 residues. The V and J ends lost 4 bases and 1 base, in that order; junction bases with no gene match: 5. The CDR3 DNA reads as TGTGCCAGCAGTGGCCGGGACAGGGGGAATAACTATGGCTACACCTTC. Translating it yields CASSGRDRGNNYGYTF.

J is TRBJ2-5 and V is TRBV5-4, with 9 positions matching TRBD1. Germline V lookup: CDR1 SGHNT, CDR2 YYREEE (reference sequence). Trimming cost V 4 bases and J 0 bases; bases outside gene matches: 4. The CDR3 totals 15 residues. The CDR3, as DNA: TGTGCCAGCAGCAGGACAGGGGTCAACCAAGAGACCCAGTACTTC. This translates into CASSRTGVNQETQYF.

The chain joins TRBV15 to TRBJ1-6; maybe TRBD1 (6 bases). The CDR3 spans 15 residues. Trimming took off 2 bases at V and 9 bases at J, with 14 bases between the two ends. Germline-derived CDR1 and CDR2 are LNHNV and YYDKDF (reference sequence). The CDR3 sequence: CATSRPTGSGSPLHF. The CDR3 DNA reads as TGTGCCACCAGCAGACCGACAGGTTCTGGTTCACCCCTCCACTTT.

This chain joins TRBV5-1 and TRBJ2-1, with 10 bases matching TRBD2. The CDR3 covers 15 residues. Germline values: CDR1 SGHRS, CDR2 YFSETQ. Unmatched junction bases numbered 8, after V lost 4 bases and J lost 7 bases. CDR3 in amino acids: CASSAGTSVENEQFF. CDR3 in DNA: TGCGCCAGCAGCGCCGGGACTAGCGTAGAAAATGAGCAGTTCTTC.

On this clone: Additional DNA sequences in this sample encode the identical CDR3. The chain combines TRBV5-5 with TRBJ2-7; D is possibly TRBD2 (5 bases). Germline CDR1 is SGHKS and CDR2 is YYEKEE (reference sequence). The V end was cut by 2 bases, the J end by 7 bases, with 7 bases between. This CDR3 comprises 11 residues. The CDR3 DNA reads TGTGCCAGCAGCTTAACGGGGGAGCAGTACTTC. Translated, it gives CASSLTGEQYF.

Here the CDR3 reads CASRLQGKGTRYGYTF. The DNA of the CDR3 is TGTGCCAGCAGATTGCAGGGGAAGGGAACCCGCTATGGCTACACCTTC. J is TRBJ1-2 and V is TRBV28; perhaps TRBD1 as D (6 bases). V was trimmed by 6 bases and J by 4 bases, leaving 21 bases between them. This CDR3 spans 16 amino acids. The germline CDR1 and CDR2 sequences are MDHEN and SYDVKM.

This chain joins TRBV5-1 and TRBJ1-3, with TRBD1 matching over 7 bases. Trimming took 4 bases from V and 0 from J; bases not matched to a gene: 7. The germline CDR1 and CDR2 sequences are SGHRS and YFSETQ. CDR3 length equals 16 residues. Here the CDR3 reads CASSAPGQSSGNTIYF. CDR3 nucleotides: TGCGCCAGCAGCGCACCGGGACAGAGCTCTGGAAACACCATATATTTT. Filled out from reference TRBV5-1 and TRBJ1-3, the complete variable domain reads KAGVTQTPRYLIKTRGQQVTLSCSPISGHRSVSWYQQTPGQGLQFLFEYFSETQRNKGNFPGRFSGRQFSNSRSEMNVSTLELGDSALYLCASSAPGQSSGNTIYFGEGSWLTVV.

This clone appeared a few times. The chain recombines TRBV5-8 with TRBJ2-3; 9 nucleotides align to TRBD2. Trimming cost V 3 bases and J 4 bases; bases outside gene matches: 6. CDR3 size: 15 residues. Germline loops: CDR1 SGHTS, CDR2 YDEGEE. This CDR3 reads CASSWRGGDADTQYF. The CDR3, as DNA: TGTGCCAGCAGCTGGCGGGGGGGCGACGCAGATACGCAGTATTTT.

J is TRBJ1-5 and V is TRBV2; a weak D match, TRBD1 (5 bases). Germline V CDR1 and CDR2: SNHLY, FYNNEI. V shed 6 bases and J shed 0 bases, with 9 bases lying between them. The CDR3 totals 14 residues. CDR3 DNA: TGTGCCAGCAGGACAGACACTAGCAATCAGCCCCAGCATTTT. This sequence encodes CASRTDTSNQPQHF.

CDR3 loop: CASSAGTGNEQYF. The CDR3 DNA reads as TGTGCCAGCAGCGCCGGGACAGGGAACGAGCAGTACTTC. This sequence joins TRBV2 and TRBJ2-7, with 9 bases aligning to TRBD1. CDR1 is SNHLY, CDR2 FYNNEI, per germline. The CDR3 has 13 residues. After removal of 6 bases from V and 5 bases from J, the junction contained 5 bases not matched to a gene.

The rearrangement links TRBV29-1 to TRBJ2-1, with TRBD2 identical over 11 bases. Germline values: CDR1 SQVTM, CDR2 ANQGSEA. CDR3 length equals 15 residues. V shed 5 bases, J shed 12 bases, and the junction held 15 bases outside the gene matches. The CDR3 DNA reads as TGCAGCGTTACAGGGGCGGTAGCGGGAGGGCTTGGGCAGTTCTTC. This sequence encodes CSVTGAVAGGLGQFF.

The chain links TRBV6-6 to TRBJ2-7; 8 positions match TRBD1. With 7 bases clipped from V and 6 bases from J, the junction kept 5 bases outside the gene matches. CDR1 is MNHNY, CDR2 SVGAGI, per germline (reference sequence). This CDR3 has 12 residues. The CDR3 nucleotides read TGTGCCAGCACCCAGGACAGGGTCGAGCAGTACTTC. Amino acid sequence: CASTQDRVEQYF.

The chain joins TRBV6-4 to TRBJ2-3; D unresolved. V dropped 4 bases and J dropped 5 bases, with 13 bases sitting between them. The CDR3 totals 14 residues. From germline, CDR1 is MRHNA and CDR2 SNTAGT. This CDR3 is CASSVGHQGDTQYF. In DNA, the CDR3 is TGTGCCAGCAGTGTTGGGCACCAAGGAGATACGCAGTATTTT.

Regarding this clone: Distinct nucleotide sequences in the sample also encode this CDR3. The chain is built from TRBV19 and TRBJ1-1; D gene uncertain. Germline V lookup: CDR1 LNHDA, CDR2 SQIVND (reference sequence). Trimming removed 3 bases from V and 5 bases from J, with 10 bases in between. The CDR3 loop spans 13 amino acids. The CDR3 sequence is CASSITGGTEAFF. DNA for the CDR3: TGTGCCAGTAGTATTACGGGAGGGACTGAAGCTTTCTTT.

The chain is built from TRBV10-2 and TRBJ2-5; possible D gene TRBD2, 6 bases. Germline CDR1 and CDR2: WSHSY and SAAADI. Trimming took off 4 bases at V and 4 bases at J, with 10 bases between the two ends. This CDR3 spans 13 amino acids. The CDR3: CASSATSLETQYF. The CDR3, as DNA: TGCGCCAGCAGTGCTACTAGCCTAGAGACCCAGTACTTC.

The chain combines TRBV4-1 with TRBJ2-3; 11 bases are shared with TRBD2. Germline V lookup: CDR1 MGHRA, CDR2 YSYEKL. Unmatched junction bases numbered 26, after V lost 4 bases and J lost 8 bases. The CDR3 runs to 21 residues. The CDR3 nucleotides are TGCGCCAGCAGCCTGCCCTCCGCCTCGGGACTAGCGGCCGCAGAGGTGTGTACGCAGTATTTT. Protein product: CASSLPSASGLAAAEVCTQYF.

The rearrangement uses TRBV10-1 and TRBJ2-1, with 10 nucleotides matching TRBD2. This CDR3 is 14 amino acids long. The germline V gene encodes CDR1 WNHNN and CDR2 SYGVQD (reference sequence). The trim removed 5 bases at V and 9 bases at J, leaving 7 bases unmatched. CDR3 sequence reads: CASSFLAGEGEQFF. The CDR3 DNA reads TGCGCCAGCAGTTTCCTAGCGGGAGAGGGTGAGCAGTTCTTC.

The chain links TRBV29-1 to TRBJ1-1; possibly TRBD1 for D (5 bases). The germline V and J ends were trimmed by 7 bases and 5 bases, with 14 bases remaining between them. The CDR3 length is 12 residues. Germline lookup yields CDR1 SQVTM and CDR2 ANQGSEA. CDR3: CSAKGGETEAFF. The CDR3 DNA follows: TGCAGCGCTAAGGGAGGGGAGACTGAAGCTTTCTTT.

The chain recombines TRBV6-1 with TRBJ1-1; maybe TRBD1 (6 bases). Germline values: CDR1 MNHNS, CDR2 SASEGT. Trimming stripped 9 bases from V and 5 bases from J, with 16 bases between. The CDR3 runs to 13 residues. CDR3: CASRRGGRTEAFF. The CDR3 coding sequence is TGTGCCAGTAGGAGGGGGGGCAGGACTGAAGCTTTCTTT.

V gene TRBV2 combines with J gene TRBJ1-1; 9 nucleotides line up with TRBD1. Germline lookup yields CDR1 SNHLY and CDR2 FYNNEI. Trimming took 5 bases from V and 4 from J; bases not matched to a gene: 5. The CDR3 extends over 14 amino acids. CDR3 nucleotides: TGTGCCAGCAGTCGACAGGGGGTCGGCACTGAAGCTTTCTTT. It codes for CASSRQGVGTEAFF.

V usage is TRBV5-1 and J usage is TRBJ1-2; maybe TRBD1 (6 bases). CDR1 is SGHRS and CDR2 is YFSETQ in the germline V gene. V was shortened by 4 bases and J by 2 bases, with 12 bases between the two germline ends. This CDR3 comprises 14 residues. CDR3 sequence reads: CASSGGHSNYGYTF. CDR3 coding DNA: TGCGCCAGCAGCGGGGGACACTCGAACTATGGCTACACCTTC. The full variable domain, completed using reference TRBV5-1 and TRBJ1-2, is KAGVTQTPRYLIKTRGQQVTLSCSPISGHRSVSWYQQTPGQGLQFLFEYFSETQRNKGNFPGRFSGRQFSNSRSEMNVSTLELGDSALYLCASSGGHSNYGYTFGSGTRLTVV.

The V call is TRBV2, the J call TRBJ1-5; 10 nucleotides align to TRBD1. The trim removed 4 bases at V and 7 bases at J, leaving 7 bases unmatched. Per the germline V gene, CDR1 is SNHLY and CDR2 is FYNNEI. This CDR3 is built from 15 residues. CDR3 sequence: CASSGRDRGRQPQHF. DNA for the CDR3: TGTGCCAGCAGTGGAAGGGACAGGGGAAGGCAGCCCCAGCATTTT.

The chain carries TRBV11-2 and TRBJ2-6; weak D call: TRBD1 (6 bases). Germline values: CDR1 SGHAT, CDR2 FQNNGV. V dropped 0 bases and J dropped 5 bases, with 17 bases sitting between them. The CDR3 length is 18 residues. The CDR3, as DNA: TGTGCCAGCAGCTTAGAGTTAGCTGGAACAGGGCGGGCCAACGTCCTGACTTTC. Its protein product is CASSLELAGTGRANVLTF.

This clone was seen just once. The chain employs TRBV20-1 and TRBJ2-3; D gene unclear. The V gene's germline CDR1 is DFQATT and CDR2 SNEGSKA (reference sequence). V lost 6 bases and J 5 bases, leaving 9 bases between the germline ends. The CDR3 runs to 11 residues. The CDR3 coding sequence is TGCAGTGCGCCTACGGGAGATACGCAGTATTTT. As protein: CSAPTGDTQYF.

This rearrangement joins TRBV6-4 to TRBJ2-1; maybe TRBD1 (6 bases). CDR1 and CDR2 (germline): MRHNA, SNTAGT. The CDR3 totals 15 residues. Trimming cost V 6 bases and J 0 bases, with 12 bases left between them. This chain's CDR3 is CASSSDRSSYNEQFF. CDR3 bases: TGTGCCAGCAGCTCGGACAGAAGCTCCTACAATGAGCAGTTCTTC.

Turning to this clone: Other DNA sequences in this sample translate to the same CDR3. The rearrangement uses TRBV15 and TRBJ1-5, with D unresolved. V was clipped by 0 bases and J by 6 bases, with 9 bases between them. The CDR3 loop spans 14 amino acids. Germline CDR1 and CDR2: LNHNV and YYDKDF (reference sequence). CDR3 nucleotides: TGTGCCACCAGCAGAGATCGAGGAGTTCAGCCCCAGCATTTT. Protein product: CATSRDRGVQPQHF.

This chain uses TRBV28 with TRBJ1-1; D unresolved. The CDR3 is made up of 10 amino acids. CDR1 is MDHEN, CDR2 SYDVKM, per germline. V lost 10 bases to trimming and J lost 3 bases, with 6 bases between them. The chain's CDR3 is CATCDTEAFF. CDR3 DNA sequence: TGTGCCACTTGTGACACTGAAGCTTTCTTT. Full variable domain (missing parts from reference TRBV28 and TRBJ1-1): DVKVTQSSRYLVKRTGEKVFLECVQDMDHENMFWYRQDPGLGLRLIYFSYDVKMKEKGDIPEGYSVSREKKERFSLILESASTNQTSMYLCATCDTEAFFGQGTRLTVV.

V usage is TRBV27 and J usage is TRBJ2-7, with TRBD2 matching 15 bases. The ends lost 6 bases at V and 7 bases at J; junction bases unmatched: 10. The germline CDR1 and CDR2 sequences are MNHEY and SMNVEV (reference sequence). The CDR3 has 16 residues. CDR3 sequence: CASSTLGTSGRTEQYF. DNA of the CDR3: TGTGCCAGCAGCACGCTCGGGACTAGCGGGAGGACTGAGCAGTACTTC.

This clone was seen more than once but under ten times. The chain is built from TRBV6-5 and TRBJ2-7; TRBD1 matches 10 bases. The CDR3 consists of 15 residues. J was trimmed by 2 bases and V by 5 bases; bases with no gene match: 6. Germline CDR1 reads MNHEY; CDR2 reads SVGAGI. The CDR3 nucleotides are TGTGCCAGCAGTGCCGAGGGGACAGGGGCCTACGAGCAGTACTTC. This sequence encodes CASSAEGTGAYEQYF.

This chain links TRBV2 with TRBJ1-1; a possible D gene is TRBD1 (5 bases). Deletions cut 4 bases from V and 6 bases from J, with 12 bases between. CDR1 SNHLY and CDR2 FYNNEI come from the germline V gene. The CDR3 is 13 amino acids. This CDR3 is CASSVGGGAEAFF. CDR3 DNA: TGTGCCAGCAGTGTCGGGGGGGGTGCTGAAGCTTTCTTT.

The CDR3: CASSLDPAGARRTGELFF. CDR3 DNA: TGTGCCAGCAGCTTAGATCCGGCGGGAGCCCGTCGTACCGGGGAGCTGTTTTTT. J is TRBJ2-2 and V is TRBV11-2; 7 bases fit TRBD2. V gave up 0 bases and J gave up 5 bases; unmatched junction bases: 12. This CDR3 region has 18 residues. CDR1 is SGHAT, CDR2 FQNNGV, per germline.

The chain's CDR3 is CASSPPLTGHGYTF. In DNA form, the CDR3 reads TGTGCCAGCAGTCCGCCCCTTACAGGCCATGGCTACACCTTC. The J gene is TRBJ1-2, the V gene TRBV27; D may be TRBD1 (5 bases). Trimming pared 5 bases from V and 6 bases from J, leaving 16 bases between. The germline V gene encodes CDR1 MNHEY and CDR2 SMNVEV (reference sequence). The CDR3 extends over 14 amino acids.